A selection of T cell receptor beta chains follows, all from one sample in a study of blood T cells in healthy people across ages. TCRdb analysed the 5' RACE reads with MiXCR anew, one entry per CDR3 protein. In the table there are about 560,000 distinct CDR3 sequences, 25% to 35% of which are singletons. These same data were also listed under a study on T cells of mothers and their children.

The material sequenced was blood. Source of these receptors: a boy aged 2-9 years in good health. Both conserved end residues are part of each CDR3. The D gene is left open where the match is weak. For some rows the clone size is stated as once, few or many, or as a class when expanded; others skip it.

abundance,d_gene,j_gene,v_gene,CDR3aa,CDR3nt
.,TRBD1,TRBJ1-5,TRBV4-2,CASSQETGDSNQPQHF,TGTGCCAGCAGCCAAGAAACAGGGGATAGCAATCAGCCCCAGCATTTT
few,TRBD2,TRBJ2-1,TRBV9,CASSVATSGFYNEQFF,TGTGCCAGCAGCGTAGCGACTAGCGGCTTCTACAATGAGCAGTTCTTC
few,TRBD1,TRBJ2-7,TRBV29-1,CSVEVPRGFHYEQYF,TGCAGCGTTGAAGTCCCCAGGGGGTTCCACTACGAGCAGTACTTC
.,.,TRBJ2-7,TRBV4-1,CASSQDTLGSKARSYEQYF,TGCGCCAGCAGCCAAGATACTTTGGGCAGCAAGGCTCGATCCTACGAGCAGTACTTC
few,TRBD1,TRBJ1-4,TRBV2,CASSRTGEKLFF,TGTGCCAGCAGCCGGACAGGGGAAAAACTGTTTTTT
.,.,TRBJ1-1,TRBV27,CASSFLPGPGTEAFF,TGTGCCAGCAGTTTTCTTCCCGGCCCGGGCACTGAAGCTTTCTTT
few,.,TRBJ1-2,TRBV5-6,CASTLGGGRDFYGYTF,TGTGCCAGCACCTTAGGAGGAGGAAGAGATTTCTATGGCTACACCTTC
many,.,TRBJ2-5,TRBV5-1,CASSFRTIQETQYF,TGCGCCAGCAGCTTTCGGACGATCCAAGAGACCCAGTACTTC
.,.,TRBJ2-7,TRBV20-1,CSARDQKGRPYEQYF,TGCAGTGCTAGAGATCAAAAAGGACGGCCCTACGAGCAGTACTTC
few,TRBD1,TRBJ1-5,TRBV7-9,CASSDASGQGIRPQHF,TGTGCCAGCAGCGACGCCTCGGGACAGGGTATTAGGCCCCAGCATTTT
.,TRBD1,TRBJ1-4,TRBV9,CASSVGTGTTNEKLFF,TGTGCCAGCAGCGTAGGGACAGGAACAACTAATGAAAAACTGTTTTTT
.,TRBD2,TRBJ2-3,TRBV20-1,CSAPNFLVAGESWADTQYF,TGCAGTGCTCCGAATTTTTTGGTAGCGGGAGAGTCATGGGCAGATACGCAGTATTTT
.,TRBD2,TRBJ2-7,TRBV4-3,CASSQDIAGLSYEQYF,TGCGCCAGCAGCCAAGATATAGCGGGACTCTCCTACGAGCAGTACTTC
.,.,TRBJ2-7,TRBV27,CASTAGAGAYEQYF,TGTGCCAGCACCGCCGGGGCAGGGGCCTACGAGCAGTACTTC
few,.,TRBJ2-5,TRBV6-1,CASTTGLLETQYF,TGTGCCAGCACCACAGGGTTGTTAGAGACCCAGTACTTC
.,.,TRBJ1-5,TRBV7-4,CASGEIGNQPQHF,TGTGCCAGCGGAGAGATTGGAAATCAGCCCCAGCATTTT
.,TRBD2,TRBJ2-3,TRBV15,CATSREAGGPSDTQYF,TGTGCCACCAGCAGAGAGGCGGGAGGGCCTTCAGATACGCAGTATTTT
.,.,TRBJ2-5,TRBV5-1,CASSQTVLSPLSTQYF,TGCGCCAGCAGCCAGACCGTTCTTAGTCCTCTTTCGACCCAGTACTTC
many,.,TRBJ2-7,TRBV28,CASRGVSYEQYF,TGTGCCAGCCGGGGTGTCTCCTACGAGCAGTACTTC
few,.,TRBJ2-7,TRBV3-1,CASSRNSRGYEQYF,TGTGCCAGCAGCCGAAATAGCAGGGGCTACGAGCAGTACTTC
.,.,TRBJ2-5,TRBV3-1,CASSENIGQYF,TGTGCCAGCAGCGAAAACATTGGCCAGTACTTC
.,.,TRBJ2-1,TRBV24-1,CATSGGPTSIGSDVQFF,TGTGCCACCAGTGGGGGGCCAACCAGTATCGGGAGTGACGTGCAGTTCTTC
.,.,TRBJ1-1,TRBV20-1,CSAREGAEAFF,TGCAGTGCTAGGGAGGGCGCTGAAGCTTTCTTT